Shown below are 9 T cell receptor beta chains from a single sample sequenced in a study of long-term antiretroviral therapy in people with HIV. It was version v3.0 of the immunoSEQ assay that was run at survey level. TCRdb's copy holds only in-frame clones and misses some; the assay was immunoSEQ multiplex PCR. Of roughly 19,000 clones in the sample, almost 95% were seen once. The source was unsorted PBMCs, collected 4.4 years after starting antiretroviral therapy. All receptors derive from a woman in her fifties or sixties with HIV.

This clone has just a few counts. The sample carries other DNA sequences with the same CDR3. In nucleotides, the CDR3 is TGCAGCGTTGGGGACGACTACGAGCAGTACTTC. Translating gives CSVGDDYEQYF. The gene calls are TRBV29-1 and TRBJ2-7, with D perhaps matching TRBD1 or TRBD2 (5 bases each). The germline V and J ends were trimmed by 4 bases and 3 bases, with 7 bases remaining between them. CDR3 length equals 11 residues. Per the germline V gene, CDR1 is SQVTM and CDR2 is ANQGSEA.

CDR3 amino acids: CASSPRVSTNEKLFF. The CDR3 DNA reads as TGTGCCAGCAGCCCCCGGGTCTCAACTAATGAAAAACTGTTTTTT. The chain has TRBV7-8 and TRBJ1-4, with D unresolved. The CDR3 runs to 15 residues. CDR1 and CDR2 from the germline V gene are SGHVS and FQNEAQ. The germline V and J ends were trimmed by 5 bases and 0 bases, with 10 bases remaining between them.

Note on this clone: This sample also contains other DNA sequences that code for the same CDR3. The chain employs TRBV7-3 and TRBJ2-5, with 8 bases identical to TRBD1. This CDR3 spans 13 amino acids. Trimming at V came to 6 bases and at J to 5 bases, leaving 5 bases not matched to a gene. Germline assignment: CDR1 SGHTA and CDR2 FQGTGA. In DNA form, the CDR3 reads TGTGCCAGCAGTTTCACAGGGGGGGAGACCCAGTACTTC. As protein: CASSFTGGETQYF.

The V call is TRBV7-8, the J call TRBJ2-2, with D uncertain. The CDR3 contains 15 residues. Between the trimmed V and J ends, which lost 5 bases and 1 base, there was a span of 11 bases. Looked up from germline, CDR1 is SGHVS and CDR2 is FQNEAQ. CDR3: CASSRRTGNTGELFF. CDR3 DNA: TGTGCCAGCAGCCGGCGGACGGGGAACACCGGGGAGCTGTTTTTT.

The V gene is TRBV2, the J gene TRBJ2-7; 8 nucleotides agree with TRBD2. V was pared by 10 bases and J by 5 bases, with 13 bases of the junction left unmatched. Germline V gene lookup returns CDR1 SNHLY and CDR2 FYNNEI. The CDR3 spans 14 residues. The CDR3 DNA reads TGTGCCATCGGAGGGCGGGGGGCCGCAAACGAGCAGTACTTC. This encodes CAIGGRGAANEQYF.

The J gene is TRBJ2-7, the V gene TRBV11-2; perhaps TRBD2 as D (5 bases). The V gene's germline CDR1 is SGHAT and CDR2 FQNNGV. V was trimmed by 2 bases and J by 0 bases, leaving 14 bases between them. The CDR3 spans 16 residues. The CDR3 DNA sequence: TGTGCCAGCAGCTTACCGGACGGGGTTGGCTCCTACGAGCAGTACTTC. Translating it yields CASSLPDGVGSYEQYF.

The V and J genes are TRBV5-6 and TRBJ1-6, with TRBD1 as a possible D gene (6 bases). Between the trimmed V and J ends, which lost 2 bases and 11 bases, there was a span of 17 bases. CDR3 length equals 15 residues. Germline CDR1 SGHDT, CDR2 YYEEEE. The CDR3 bases are TGTGCCAGCAGCTTCACACAGGGTTGGATTGCACCCCTCCACTTT. Translated, it gives CASSFTQGWIAPLHF.

This chain connects TRBV30 to TRBJ2-3, with D perhaps TRBD1 or TRBD2 (5 bases each). Trimming removed 2 bases at V and 6 bases at J, with 12 bases between. Per the germline V gene, CDR1 is GTSNPN and CDR2 is SVGIG (reference sequence). The CDR3 contains 13 residues. CDR3 residues: CAWSRDGRDTQYF. The CDR3, as DNA: TGTGCCTGGAGTAGGGACGGGCGTGATACGCAGTATTTT.

V gene TRBV5-1 combines with J gene TRBJ2-5, with 7 nucleotides matching TRBD1. Germline V lookup: CDR1 SGHRS, CDR2 YFSETQ. V lost 0 bases, J lost 4 bases, and 9 bases stayed unmatched. This CDR3 comprises 16 residues. This chain's CDR3 is CASSLGGTGDGETQYF. CDR3 bases: TGCGCCAGCAGCTTGGGTGGTACAGGGGATGGAGAGACCCAGTACTTC.